Below are 4 T cell receptor beta chains sequenced from a single sample in a study of T cells in Graves' hyperthyroidism and ophthalmopathy. Amplification targeted TCR beta CDR3 regions from RNA transcripts. With the HTBI primer set, the TCR CDR3 went through a first round of RT-PCR. One entry per CDR3 protein, called by TCRdb with MiXCR from the multiplex PCR reads. The repertoire consists of roughly 740,000 distinct CDR3 sequences, with 16% occurring once and the leading ten covering 8.4%. Sequencing was performed on blood. The receptors originated from a man between 18 and 35 years old with Graves' hyperthyroidism.

This clonotype was seen only a few times. CDR3 sequence reads: CASNSMNTEAFF. The CDR3 DNA follows: TGTGCCAGCAACTCGATGAACACTGAAGCTTTCTTT. The chain employs TRBV7-9 and TRBJ1-1, with D uncertain. The CDR3 is made up of 12 amino acids. V was clipped by 7 bases and J by 0 bases, with 6 bases between them. CDR1 and CDR2 from the germline V gene are SEHNR and FQNEAQ (reference sequence). Full variable domain (remainder filled in from reference TRBV7-9 and TRBJ1-1): DTGVSQNPRHKITKRGQNVTFRCDPISEHNRLYWYRQTLGQGPEFLTYFQNEAQLEKSRLLSDRFSAERPKGSFSTLEIQRTEQGDSAMYLCASNSMNTEAFFGQGTRLTVV.

Worth noting for this clonotype: The junction and the germline gene differ at one end; a read error may be behind it. The chain is built from TRBV10-1 and TRBJ2-1; D unresolved. The CDR3 sequence is 21 residues long. Germline V CDR1 and CDR2: WNHNN, SYGVQD (reference sequence). The CDR3 nucleotides read TGCGCCAGCAGTGAGTCGACCGCGCGGCCAGGCTGGACCTACTCCTGCAATGAGCAGTTCTTC. Translation gives CASSESTARPGWTYSCNEQFF.

There are many counts of this clonotype. The gene calls are TRBV24-1 and TRBJ2-6; D remains ambiguous. The germline CDR1 and CDR2 sequences are KGHDR and SFDVKD. CDR3 size: 16 residues. V gave up 4 bases and J gave up 0 bases, with 9 bases separating them. The CDR3 spells CATSDNTVSGANVLTF. The CDR3 DNA follows: TGTGCCACCAGTGACAACACCGTCTCTGGGGCCAACGTCCTGACTTTC.

The chain recombines TRBV24-1 with TRBJ2-1; 9 bases are a match to TRBD2. V gave up 7 bases and J gave up 8 bases; unmatched junction bases: 8. There are 14 residues in the CDR3. Germline assignment: CDR1 KGHDR and CDR2 SFDVKD. CDR3 sequence reads: CATSPREGRHEQFF. The DNA for the CDR3 is TGTGCCACCAGCCCGCGGGAGGGCCGGCATGAGCAGTTCTTC.